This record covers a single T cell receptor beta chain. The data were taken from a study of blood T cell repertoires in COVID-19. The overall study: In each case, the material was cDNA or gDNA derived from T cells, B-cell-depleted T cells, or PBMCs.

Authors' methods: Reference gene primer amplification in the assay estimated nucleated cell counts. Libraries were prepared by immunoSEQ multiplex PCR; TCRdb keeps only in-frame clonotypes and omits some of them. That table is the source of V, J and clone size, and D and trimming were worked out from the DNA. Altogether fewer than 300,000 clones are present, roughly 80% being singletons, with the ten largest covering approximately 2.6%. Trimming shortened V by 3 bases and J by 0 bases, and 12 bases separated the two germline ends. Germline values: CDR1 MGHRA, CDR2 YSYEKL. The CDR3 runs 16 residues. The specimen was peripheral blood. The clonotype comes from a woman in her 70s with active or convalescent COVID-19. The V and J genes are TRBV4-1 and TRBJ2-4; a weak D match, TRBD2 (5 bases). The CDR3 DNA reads TGCGCCAGCAGCCAGGCGGGTAATCTAGCCAAAAACATTCAGTACTTC. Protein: CASSQAGNLAKNIQYF.